The 2 T cell receptor beta chains below were found in one sample sequenced in a study of T-cell reconstitution after alpha-beta-depleted transplantation in children. For TCRbeta, the library was prepared with unique molecular identifiers. TCRdb passed the PCR reads through MiXCR, listing each CDR3 protein once. The profile shows about 600,000 distinct CDR3 sequences, roughly a tenth of them singletons. The sequences come from PBMCs from the stem cell graft donor, collected from the stem cell graft. The receptor set was obtained from a human donor who donated a stem cell graft to a child with acute myeloid leukemia.

This clonotype was detected many times. The V gene is TRBV7-9, the J gene TRBJ2-3; a weak D match, TRBD1 (6 bases). V was trimmed by 6 bases and J by 9 bases, leaving 19 bases between them. Germline CDR1 is SEHNR and CDR2 is FQNEAQ (reference sequence). The CDR3 extends over 14 amino acids. CDR3: CASSREVTGTTQYF. DNA for the CDR3: TGTGCCAGCAGTAGAGAGGTGACGGGGACAACGCAGTATTTT.

In its sample, this clonotype was seen many times. The chain employs TRBV27 and TRBJ2-1; perhaps TRBD2 as D (5 bases). Trimming removed 0 bases from V and 3 bases from J, with 12 bases in between. CDR1 and CDR2 from the germline V gene are MNHEY and SMNVEV (reference sequence). This CDR3 spans 16 amino acids. The CDR3 loop is CASSLSEERDYNEQFF. CDR3 in DNA: TGTGCCAGCAGTTTATCGGAGGAGAGGGACTACAATGAGCAGTTCTTC.